Below are 10 T cell receptor beta chains sequenced from a single sample in a study of a mutant IDH1 vaccine in newly diagnosed glioma. Time point here: week 35, safety follow-up. Alongside topical imiquimod, each dose of vaccine comprised 300 ug of mutant IDH1 20-mer peptide. These receptors have no known antigen. TCRdb keeps only in-frame clones here, not all; method: immunoSEQ multiplex PCR. Altogether about 46,000 clones are present, 85% to 95% being singletons, with the ten largest covering about 2.1%. The sample here was PBMCs, taken from a glioma patient whose treatment included an IDH1 peptide vaccine. These receptors were taken from a man aged 50-59 years with glioma.

V gene TRBV19 combines with J gene TRBJ2-5; tentatively, D is TRBD1 (5 bases). Trimming removed 2 bases at V and 1 base at J, with 14 bases between. CDR1 and CDR2 from the germline V gene are LNHDA and SQIVND (reference sequence). This CDR3 has 16 residues. In DNA form, the CDR3 reads TGTGCCAGTAGTATAAATAGGGGAACCCCCCAAGAGACCCAGTACTTC. Protein: CASSINRGTPQETQYF. The variable domain in full, with the rest retrieved from reference TRBV19 and TRBJ2-5, is DGGITQSPKYLFRKEGQNVTLSCEQNLNHDAMYWYRQDPGQGLRLIYYSQIVNDFQKGDIAEGYSVSREKKESFPLTVTSAQKNPTAFYLCASSINRGTPQETQYFGPGTRLLVL.

The chain couples TRBV6-1 to TRBJ2-7; 7 nucleotides line up with TRBD2. This CDR3 is built from 15 residues. Germline lookup yields CDR1 MNHNS and CDR2 SASEGT. With 2 bases clipped from V and 3 bases from J, the junction kept 7 bases outside the gene matches. In DNA form, the CDR3 reads TGTGCCAGCAGTGAACCGGGGGGAAAAGGCTACGAGCAGTACTTC. This gives the protein CASSEPGGKGYEQYF.

Here the CDR3 reads CASSSPTGAGNTIYF. Written as DNA, the CDR3 is TGTGCCAGCAGTTCCCCCACAGGGGCCGGAAACACCATATATTTT. This sequence joins TRBV6-6 and TRBJ1-3; 7 positions agree with TRBD1. CDR3 length: 15 amino acids. V dropped 4 bases and J dropped 4; count of bases not matched to a gene: 7. Looked up from germline, CDR1 is MNHNY and CDR2 is SVGAGI (reference sequence).

The rearrangement joins TRBV6-1 to TRBJ1-5; unclear D gene. Germline-derived CDR1 and CDR2 are MNHNS and SASEGT. This CDR3 region has 14 residues. The V end was cut by 4 bases, the J end by 3 bases, with 10 bases between. The CDR3 DNA follows: TGTGCCAGCAGTGTTGGTGTCACCAATCAGCCCCAGCATTTT. It encodes CASSVGVTNQPQHF.

The chain couples TRBV4-1 to TRBJ2-3; 12 bases map to TRBD2. Germline V gene data show CDR1 as MGHRA and CDR2 as YSYEKL. The junction had 3 bases not matched to a gene; V was cut back by 4 bases and J by 4 bases. The CDR3 sequence is 15 residues long. The CDR3 loop is CASSPLAGGSDTQYF. In DNA form, the CDR3 reads TGCGCCAGCAGCCCACTAGCGGGGGGTTCAGATACGCAGTATTTT.

V and J are TRBV2 and TRBJ2-1; perhaps TRBD2 as D (5 bases). Trimming shortened V by 10 bases and J by 0 bases, and 13 bases separated the two germline ends. The CDR3 is 14 residues long. Germline CDR1 and CDR2: SNHLY and FYNNEI. CDR3 nucleotide sequence: TGTGCCATCCTAGTGGGGAGCTCCTACAATGAGCAGTTCTTC. Amino acids: CAILVGSSYNEQFF.

The gene calls are TRBV9 and TRBJ2-7; D is undetermined. The CDR3 covers 12 residues. Looked up from germline, CDR1 is SGDLS and CDR2 is YYNGEE. V dropped 3 bases and J dropped 5 bases, with 9 bases sitting between them. The chain's CDR3 is CASSGSTHEQYF. The CDR3 DNA follows: TGTGCCAGCAGCGGATCAACCCACGAGCAGTACTTC. Based on the CDR3 plus reference TRBV9 and TRBJ2-7, the full variable domain is DSGVTQTPKHLITATGQRVTLRCSPRSGDLSVYWYQQSLDQGLQFLIQYYNGEERAKGNILERFSAQQFPDLHSELNLSSLELGDSALYFCASSGSTHEQYFGPGTRLTVT.

V and J are TRBV9 and TRBJ2-6; D is undetermined. From germline, CDR1 is SGDLS and CDR2 YYNGEE. The CDR3 sequence is 15 residues long. Trimming pared 4 bases from V and 1 base from J, leaving 9 bases between. The CDR3 region is CASSSTGSGANVLTF. CDR3 coding DNA: TGTGCCAGCAGCTCCACCGGATCTGGGGCCAACGTCCTGACTTTC.

The rearrangement joins TRBV5-8 to TRBJ2-7, with 7 bases lining up with TRBD2. Trimming removed 0 bases from V and 3 bases from J; junction bases left unmatched: 9. The CDR3 runs to 16 residues. CDR1 and CDR2 (germline): SGHTS, YDEGEE. CDR3 bases: TGTGCCAGCAGCTTGGGTGAACGGCTAGCGGTCTACGAGCAGTACTTC. Translated, it gives CASSLGERLAVYEQYF. Full variable domain (outside the CDR3, taken from reference TRBV5-8 and TRBJ2-7): EAGVTQSPTHLIKTRGQQATLRCSPISGHTSVYWYQQALGLGLQFLLWYDEGEERNRGNFPPRFSGRQFPNYSSELNVNALELEDSALYLCASSLGERLAVYEQYFGPGTRLTVT.

The genes are TRBV10-3 and TRBJ2-7, with D possibly called TRBD1 or TRBD2 (6 bases each). CDR3 length equals 14 residues. V was pared by 2 bases and J by 6 bases, with 14 bases between. Per the germline V gene, CDR1 is ENHRY and CDR2 is SYGVKD. CDR3 loop: CAISEAVGGLEQYF. The CDR3 bases are TGTGCCATCAGTGAGGCGGTAGGGGGACTCGAGCAGTACTTC.